This T cell receptor beta chain was sequenced during a study of shared clonotypes between healthy human individuals (dated by TCRdb to the early 2020s). Study-wide context: The cohort included three men and two women between 18 and 49 years of age. For each donor, CD4 naive and CD4 memory were each given three plates, CD8 naive was given two plates, and CD8 memory was given one plate. Blood TCR repertoires of four to six healthy adults were deeply sequenced to estimate repertoire size and the extent of clonotype sharing between individuals. Libraries were prepared and TCR repertoires were sequenced by different laboratories using diverse techniques, in order to increase sequencing depth and limit assay-specific biases. Between about 0.85 and 9.5 billion PBMCs per donor were obtained by leukapheresis.

As regards this clone: Its binding antigen is unknown. It has no much larger one-base neighbor in the sample; base qualities were not kept.

The V end gives up 2 bases and the J end 4 bases, leaving 3 bases in the junction not matched to a gene. From the germline V gene (reference sequence), CDR1 is WNHNN and CDR2 is SYGVQD. The CDR3 covers 15 residues, taking in both the cysteine and the phenylalanine. The only DNA kept is the CDR3, 45 bases in frame from the first base. On the study overall, not on this receptor specifically: Sampling was restricted to blood, and TCR repertoires in tissue are likely to differ from TCR repertoires in blood. Pairwise subsampling led to the expectation that sequencing depth would affect the degree of clonotype sharing among donors. When a handful of donors were compared, the shared fraction of clonotypes was roughly 5% for naive CD4, approximately 3.3% for naive CD8, roughly 2.3% for memory CD4, and less than 0.45% for memory CD8. Because the study included a small number of donors, the genetic and exposure-history diversity represented was limited. Compared with non-shared clonotypes, the clonotypes found in all four sorted-subset donors had higher generation probabilities. Estimated clonotype richness was generally larger for naive than for memory subsets. Rarefaction of sorted-subset datasets indicated incomplete sequencing despite the large sequencing depth.

Using the deep immunoSEQ assay, multiplex PCR amplified TCR CDR3 regions from genomic DNA. Extracted genomic DNA from each cell subset was spread evenly across all wells of several immunoSEQ 96-well plates, with each plate serving as a replicate. Each replicate PCR for sorted subsets received about 0.2 ug genomic DNA, equal to 28,000 or so T cell genomes. Purified libraries were measured with a Qubit 3.0 fluorometer, size-checked on a Bioanalyzer 2100, and measured again with the KAPA Library Quantification kit. Each immunoSEQ 96-well plate was sequenced on its own single-read 150-cycle Illumina NextSeq 550 flow cell. The authors' analysis ran thus. Because only junctional sequences without quality scores were contained in the immunoSEQ output, filtering matching that applied to full-length reads could not be performed. Sequences were annotated with PyIR, a Python wrapper for IgBLAST v1.9, and V/J genes and CDR3 were assigned using IMGT germline references. Any read was removed if the V/J assignment was weak (E-value above 1e-6), the CDR3 was missing, or the read contained stop codons, out-of-frame junctions, or ambiguous translated residues. A V3J clonotype was defined by an identical inferred V gene, J gene, and CDR3 amino acid sequence. Percentage overlap between repertoires was calculated by dividing the number of shared unique clonotypes by the size of the smaller repertoire. RTK rarefaction, the Chao1 estimator, and Recon v2.1 estimates of unobserved clonotypes were used to assess repertoire richness. Generation probabilities were computed with OLGA for all TCRbeta clonotypes obtained by the gDNA method from several donors. TCRdb retrieved this table from immuneACCESS and kept in-frame rearrangements only. Not all clones are present; in checked studies, unresolved V genes account for under half, and no reason is known for the remainder. The V and J calls and clone size come from that table; D and trimming were worked out from the DNA. Here the sample has roughly 2.5 million clones; approximately 92% occur a single time. In total, the top ten clones hold around 0.14% of the sample.

The donors were healthy, HIV-negative adults with no recently reported acute infections or vaccinations. All donors were Caucasian adults living in Nashville, Tennessee, USA. CD4+ T cells were enriched through magnetic negative selection, after which naive cells were positively selected on CD45RA and the remaining negative fraction served as the memory subset. Blood was obtained by leukapheresis, after which PBMCs were separated by Ficoll-Histopaque density gradient centrifugation and cryopreserved in liquid nitrogen vapor phase. Analytical flow cytometry was used to check the purity and quantity of each magnetically sorted T cell population. From each sorted fraction, genomic DNA was isolated and quantified by UV absorbance on a Nanodrop 2000c.

Material for sequencing was naive CD4+ T cells sorted from blood. The cell subset or site tag for this specimen amounts to: CD45RA+ positively selected. This sequence uses TRBV10-1 and TRBJ2-3, with 10 middle bases fitting TRBD2. This TCR was sampled from a man aged 18 to 29 in good health. CDR3 protein: CASSEGTSAPDTQYF. The nucleotide sequence is given as TGCGCCAGCAGTGAGGGGACTAGCGCCCCAGATACGCAGTATTTT.